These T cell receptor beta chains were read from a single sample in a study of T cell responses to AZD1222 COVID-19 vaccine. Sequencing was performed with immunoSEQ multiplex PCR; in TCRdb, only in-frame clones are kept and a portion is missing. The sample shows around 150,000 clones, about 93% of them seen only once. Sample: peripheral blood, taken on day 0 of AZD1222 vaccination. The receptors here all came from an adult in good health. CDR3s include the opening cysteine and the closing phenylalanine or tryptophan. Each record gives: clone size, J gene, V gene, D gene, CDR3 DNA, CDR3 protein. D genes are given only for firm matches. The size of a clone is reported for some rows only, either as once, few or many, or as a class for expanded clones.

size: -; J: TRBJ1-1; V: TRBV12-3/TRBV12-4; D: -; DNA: TGTGCCAGCAGCTGGACAGTGGTTCCTGAAGCTTTCTTT; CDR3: CASSWTVVPEAFF
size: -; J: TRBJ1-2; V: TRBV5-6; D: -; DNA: TGTGCCAGCAGCTTGAAAAGCTATGGCTACACCTTC; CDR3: CASSLKSYGYTF
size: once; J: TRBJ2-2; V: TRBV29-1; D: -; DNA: TGCAGCGTTGGACGCGGGACCGGGGAGCTGTTTTTT; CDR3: CSVGRGTGELFF
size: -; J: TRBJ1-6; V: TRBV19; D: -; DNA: TGTGCCAGTAGTATGGGTTTGGAGTCACCCCTCCACTTT; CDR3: CASSMGLESPLHF
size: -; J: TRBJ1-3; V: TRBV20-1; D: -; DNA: TGCAGTGCCCGACTGCGGAACACCATATATTTT; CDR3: CSARLRNTIYF
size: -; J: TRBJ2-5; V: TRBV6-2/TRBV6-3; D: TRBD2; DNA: TGTGCCAGCAGTCAAGGACTAGCGGGAGGGTTCCAAGAGACCCAGTACTTC; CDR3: CASSQGLAGGFQETQYF
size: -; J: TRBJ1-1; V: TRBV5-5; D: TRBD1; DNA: TGTGCCAGCAGCTGGGACAGCATGAACACTGAAGCTTTCTTT; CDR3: CASSWDSMNTEAFF
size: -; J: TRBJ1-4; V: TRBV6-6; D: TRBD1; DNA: TGTGCCAGCAGTTGGGGACAGGGTTCCCCTAATGAAAAACTGTTTTTT; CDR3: CASSWGQGSPNEKLFF
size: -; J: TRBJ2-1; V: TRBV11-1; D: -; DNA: TGTGCCAGCCGCCCGAGCTCCTACAATGAGCAGTTCTTC; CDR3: CASRPSSYNEQFF
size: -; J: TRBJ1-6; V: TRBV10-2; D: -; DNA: TGCGCCAGCAGCCTTCAGACGGAGACGCCCCTCCACTTT; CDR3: CASSLQTETPLHF
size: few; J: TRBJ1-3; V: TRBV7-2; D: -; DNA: TGTGCCAGCAGCTCCCCTCACATGGGGAACACCATATATTTT; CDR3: CASSSPHMGNTIYF
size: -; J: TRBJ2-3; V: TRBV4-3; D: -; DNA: TGCGCCAGCAGCTCCCTTTCTATAGATACGCAGTATTTT; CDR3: CASSSLSIDTQYF
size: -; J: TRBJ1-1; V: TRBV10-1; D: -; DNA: TGCGCCAGCAGCCTGGAGAGGGACACTGAAGCTTTCTTT; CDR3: CASSLERDTEAFF
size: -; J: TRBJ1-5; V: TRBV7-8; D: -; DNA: TGTGCCAGCAGCTTGGAAAGGGGAGGTAGCAATCAGCCCCAGCATTTT; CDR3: CASSLERGGSNQPQHF
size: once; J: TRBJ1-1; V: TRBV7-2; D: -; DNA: TGTGCCAGCAGCTTAGATAGCGCCAGGGGAATCACTGAAGCTTTCTTT; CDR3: CASSLDSARGITEAFF
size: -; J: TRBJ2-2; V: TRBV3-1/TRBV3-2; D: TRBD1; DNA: TGTGCCAGCACCATAACAGGGGGCGCCGGGGAGCTGTTTTTT; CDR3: CASTITGGAGELFF
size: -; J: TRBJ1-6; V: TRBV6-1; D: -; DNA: TGTGCCAGCAGTGACGGCAGGGCTGGGTCACCCCTCCACTTT; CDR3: CASSDGRAGSPLHF
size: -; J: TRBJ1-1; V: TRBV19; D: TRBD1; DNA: TGTGCCAGTAGCATGGACAGGGGTTGGAGGACTGAAGCTTTCTTT; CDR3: CASSMDRGWRTEAFF
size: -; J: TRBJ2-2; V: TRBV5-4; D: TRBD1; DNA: TGTGCCAGCAGCTTGGCCAGCTCGGGACAGGGAACCGGGGAGCTGTTTTTT; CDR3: CASSLASSGQGTGELFF
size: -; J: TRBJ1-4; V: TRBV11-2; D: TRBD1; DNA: TGTGCCAGCAGCCGACAGGGGCCAAATGAAAAACTGTTTTTT; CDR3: CASSRQGPNEKLFF
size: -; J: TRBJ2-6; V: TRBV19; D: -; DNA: TGTGCCAGTAGTCATACTTCCCTCTCTGGGGCCAACGTCCTGACTTTC; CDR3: CASSHTSLSGANVLTF
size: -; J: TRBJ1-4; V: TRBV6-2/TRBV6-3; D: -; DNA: TGTGCCAGCAGCTCCCCAGGAAAACTGTTTTTT; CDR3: CASSSPGKLFF
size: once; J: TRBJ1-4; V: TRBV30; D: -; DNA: TGTGCCTGGTCCGGGATCGCTCGGGAAAAACTGTTTTTT; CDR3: CAWSGIAREKLFF
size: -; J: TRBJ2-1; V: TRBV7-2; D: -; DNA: TGTGCCAGCAGCTTAGACACGGGAAATTACAATGAGCAGTTCTTC; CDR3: CASSLDTGNYNEQFF
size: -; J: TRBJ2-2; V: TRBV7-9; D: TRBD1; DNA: TGTGCCAGCAGCTTGCTCCCAGGGGGCTCAACCGGGGAGCTGTTTTTT; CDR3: CASSLLPGGSTGELFF
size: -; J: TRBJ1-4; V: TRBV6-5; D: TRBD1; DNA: TGTGCCTCCTCCGGGGGACAGGGGAATGAAAAACTGTTTTTT; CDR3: CASSGGQGNEKLFF
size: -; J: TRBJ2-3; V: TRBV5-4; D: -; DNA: TGTGCCAGCAGCAAGGGACTCTTTAAGAGCACAGATACGCAGTATTTT; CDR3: CASSKGLFKSTDTQYF
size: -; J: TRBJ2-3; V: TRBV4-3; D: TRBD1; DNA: TGCGCCAGCAGCCAAAATCTTGCCGGGACAGGGGCTCTAGATACGCAGTATTTT; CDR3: CASSQNLAGTGALDTQYF
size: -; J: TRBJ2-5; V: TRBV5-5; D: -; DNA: TGTGCCAGCAGCGATCTCCGCGGGGTAGGGGAGACCCAGTACTTC; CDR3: CASSDLRGVGETQYF
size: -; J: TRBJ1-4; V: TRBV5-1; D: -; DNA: TGCGCCAGCAGCACCGGTAGTAATGAAAAACTGTTTTTT; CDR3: CASSTGSNEKLFF
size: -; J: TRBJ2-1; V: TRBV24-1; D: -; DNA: TGTGCCACCAGTGAAGCCCAACAGGGATTGGGGAATGAGCAGTTCTTC; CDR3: CATSEAQQGLGNEQFF
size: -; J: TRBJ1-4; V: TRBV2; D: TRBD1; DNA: TGTGCCAGCAGTGAAGGGGCAGGGGGCCGTGAAAAACTGTTTTTT; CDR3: CASSEGAGGREKLFF
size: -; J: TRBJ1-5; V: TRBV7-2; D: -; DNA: TGTGCCAGCAGCTTAGCACGGGGGCCCCAGCCCCAGCATTTT; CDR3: CASSLARGPQPQHF
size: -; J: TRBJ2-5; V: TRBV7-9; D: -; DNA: TGTGCCAGCAGCCCCCAGGGGGAGACCCAGTACTTC; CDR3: CASSPQGETQYF
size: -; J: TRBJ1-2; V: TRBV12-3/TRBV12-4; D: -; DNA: TGTGCCAGCAGGCCCAACTTAGGGTATGGCTACACCTTC; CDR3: CASRPNLGYGYTF
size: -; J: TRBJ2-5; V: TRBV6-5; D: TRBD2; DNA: TGTGCCAGCAGTCCGCGGCGGGGGGGCGTGGAGACCCAGTACTTC; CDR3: CASSPRRGGVETQYF
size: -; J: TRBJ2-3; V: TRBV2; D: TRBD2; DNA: TGTGCCAGCCCGTGGGGAGTTAGCGGGAGTTTTGATACGCAGTATTTT; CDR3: CASPWGVSGSFDTQYF
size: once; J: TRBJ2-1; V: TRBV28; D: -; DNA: TGTGCCAGCAGCTCAGGGGGGAGGTATGAGCAGTTCTTC; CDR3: CASSSGGRYEQFF
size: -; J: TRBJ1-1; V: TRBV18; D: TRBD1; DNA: TGTGCCAGCTCCCGGGACAGGAACACTGAAGCTTTCTTT; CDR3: CASSRDRNTEAFF
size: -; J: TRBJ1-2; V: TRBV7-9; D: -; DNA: TGTGCCAGCAGCCCAGTGGTAGGGGCCATTAACTATGGCTACACCTTC; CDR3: CASSPVVGAINYGYTF
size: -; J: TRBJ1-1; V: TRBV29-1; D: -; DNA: TGCAGCGTTGATCCCCAGGGTGCTGAAGCTTTCTTT; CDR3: CSVDPQGAEAFF
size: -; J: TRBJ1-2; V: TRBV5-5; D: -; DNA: TGTGCCAGCAGCTGGTCCGGGACACCGACTAACTATGGCTACACCTTC; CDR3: CASSWSGTPTNYGYTF
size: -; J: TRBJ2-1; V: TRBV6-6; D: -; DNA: TGTGCCTCTGCGGCACTTTCCTACAATGAGCAGTTCTTC; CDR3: CASAALSYNEQFF
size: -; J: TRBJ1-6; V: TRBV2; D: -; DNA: TGTGCCAGCAGTGAATTAGGTTACGGGGGGTATAATTCACCCCTCCACTTT; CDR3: CASSELGYGGYNSPLHF
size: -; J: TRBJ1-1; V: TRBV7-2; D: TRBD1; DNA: TGTGCCAGCACATGGGGGACAGGGAACACTGAAGCTTTCTTT; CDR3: CASTWGTGNTEAFF
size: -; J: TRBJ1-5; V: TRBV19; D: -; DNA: TGTGCCAGTAGTATGATAGGGAATCAGCCCCAGCATTTT; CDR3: CASSMIGNQPQHF
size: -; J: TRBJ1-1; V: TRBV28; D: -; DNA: TGTGCCAGCACCCGAGGACAGAACACTGAAGCTTTCTTT; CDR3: CASTRGQNTEAFF
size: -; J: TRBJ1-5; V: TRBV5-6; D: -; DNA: TGTGCCAGCAGCTTAGGACAGAATCAGCCCCAGCATTTT; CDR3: CASSLGQNQPQHF
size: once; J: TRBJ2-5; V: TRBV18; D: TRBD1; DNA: TGTGCCAGCCAACTTGGACAGGGGGAAGAGACCCAGTACTTC; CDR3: CASQLGQGEETQYF
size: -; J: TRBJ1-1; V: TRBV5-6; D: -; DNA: TGTGCCAGCAGCTTGGGTCGGACGAACACTGAAGCTTTCTTT; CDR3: CASSLGRTNTEAFF